This T cell receptor (beta chain) stems from a study of regulatory T cells in long-lasting Graves disease. Broader study findings: Analysis covered peripheral blood alone, not thyroid tissue.

The time point was: newly diagnosed GD, antithyroid drugs for less than 3 months. Making the TCR library involved RNA that had been extracted from PBMCs. Trimming cost V 3 bases and J 7 bases; bases outside gene matches: 3. CDR1 SGHAT and CDR2 FQNNGV come from the germline V gene. The CDR3 totals 14 residues. The sample holds many counts of this clonotype. Its specificity is unknown. To make TCR beta libraries, researchers used iRepertoire HTBI primers and Arm-PCR of CDR3 regions. The authors' processing: Segment identification across samples yielded 62 TRBV and more than twelve TRBJ segments. TCRdb passed the multiplex PCR reads through MiXCR, listing each CDR3 protein once. The V and J calls here are based on TCRdb, not the publication. The table has hundreds of thousands of distinct CDR3 sequences, roughly 15% seen once; the top ten hold approximately 21%.

The clonotype comes from a female donor with Graves disease. The chain has TRBV11-2 and TRBJ1-2; TRBD1 matches 12 bases. Sequences were derived from peripheral blood mononuclear cells (PBMCs), sampled at new diagnosis, from a patient treated with antithyroid drugs. Written as DNA, the CDR3 is TGTGCCAGCAGCTTGGGACAGGGGGCGGCTGGCTACACCTTC. Residues: CASSLGQGAAGYTF. Looking up the rest from reference TRBV11-2 and TRBJ1-2 gives the full variable domain: EAGVAQSPRYKIIEKRQSVAFWCNPISGHATLYWYQQILGQGPKLLIQFQNNGVVDDSQLPKDRFSAERLKGVDSTLKIQPAKLEDSAVYLCASSLGQGAAGYTFGSGTRLTVV.